The present entry profiles one T cell receptor beta chain with its context. Germline assignment: CDR1 SGDLS and CDR2 YYNGEE. Trimming removed 4 bases from V and 5 bases from J, with 15 bases in between. CDR3 size: 14 residues. This entry belongs to a study of OX40 agonist ivuxolimab in advanced cancers. Here immunoSEQ multiplex PCR was the method, and the copy in TCRdb shows in-frame clones only, minus some. Of about 100,000 clones listed, 80% to 95% are singletons. The clonotype comes from an adult with an advanced solid tumor such as melanoma, head and neck, liver or kidney cancer. The chain uses TRBV9 and TRBJ2-5; possibly TRBD1 or TRBD2 for D (5 bases each). Here the sequenced sample was CD4+ or CD8+ T cells sorted from blood, taken in a trial of the OX40 agonist ivuxolimab. The CDR3 here is CASSPTEGYETQYF. The CDR3 DNA follows: TGTGCCAGCAGCCCCACTGAGGGGTATGAGACCCAGTACTTC.